This TCR beta chain was documented in a study of shared clonotypes between healthy human individuals. Turning to the study itself: Each donor's CD4 naive and CD4 memory cells filled three plates apiece, CD8 naive two, and CD8 memory one.

Study findings and constraints: Relative to their counterparts shared across all four donors, non-shared clonotypes exhibited diminished generation probabilities. Sampling covered nothing but blood. Tissue TCR repertoires likely differ from those found in blood. Memory subsets generally showed lower estimated richness than naive subsets.

Repertoires were generated with immunoSEQ multiplex PCR, while TCRdb's copy carries only in-frame clones and drops some. The sample shows approximately 2.5 million clones, around 94% of them seen only once. V was shortened by 5 bases and J by 2 bases, with 10 bases between the two germline ends. The germline CDR1 and CDR2 sequences are MNHEY and SVGAGI. The CDR3 is 13 amino acids. Remarks on this clone: Its antigen is undetermined. This sample includes further DNA sequences coding for the same CDR3.

This receptor was obtained from a man younger than 30 in good health. The sequencing input was naive CD4+ T cells sorted from blood. Regarding subset: CD45RA+ positively selected. The rearrangement links TRBV6-5 to TRBJ2-7, with D possibly matching TRBD1 (6 bases). Written as DNA, the CDR3 is TGTGCCAGCAGTCCACGGGACACCTACGAGCAGTACTTC. It translates to CASSPRDTYEQYF.